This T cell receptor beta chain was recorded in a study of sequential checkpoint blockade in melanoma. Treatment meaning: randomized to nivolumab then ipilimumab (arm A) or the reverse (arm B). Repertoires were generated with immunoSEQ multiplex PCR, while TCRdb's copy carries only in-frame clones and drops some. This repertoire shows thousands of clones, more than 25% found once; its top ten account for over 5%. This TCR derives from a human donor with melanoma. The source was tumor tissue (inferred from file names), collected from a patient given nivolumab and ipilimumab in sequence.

The CDR3: CASTTQGARNEKLFF. DNA of the CDR3: TGTGCCAGCACCACTCAGGGGGCGAGAAATGAAAAACTGTTTTTT. This chain uses TRBV6-8 with TRBJ1-4; 8 nucleotides match TRBD1. This CDR3 comprises 15 residues. The germline V gene has CDR1 MNHGY and CDR2 SAAAGT. Trimming took 7 bases from V and 5 from J; bases not matched to a gene: 9.